Presented here are 15 T cell receptor beta chains from one specimen sequenced in a study of blood T cell repertoires in COVID-19. Data came from immunoSEQ multiplex PCR; TCRdb stores just in-frame clones and leaves some out. The sample consists of 270,000 or so clones, approximately 89% of them appearing once. Input material: peripheral blood. The receptors were gathered from a man aged 35 to 55 with active or convalescent COVID-19.

V and J are TRBV24-1 and TRBJ2-6, with D perhaps matching TRBD1 (6 bases). V lost 3 bases and J lost 5, with 10 bases in between. CDR1 KGHDR and CDR2 SFDVKD come from the germline V gene. The CDR3 has 15 amino acids. In DNA, the CDR3 is TGTGCCACCAGTGATGCAGGGGTCAGGGCCAACGTCCTGACTTTC. Translation: CATSDAGVRANVLTF.

J is TRBJ2-3 and V is TRBV7-6; 11 bases map to TRBD2. Germline CDR1 SGHVS, CDR2 FNYEAQ. Trimming removed 0 bases from V and 4 bases from J; junction bases left unmatched: 6. CDR3 length equals 17 residues. The CDR3 loop is CASSLALVAGGADTQYF. CDR3 nucleotide sequence: TGTGCCAGCAGCTTAGCGCTGGTAGCGGGGGGGGCAGATACGCAGTATTTT.

V gene TRBV5-1 combines with J gene TRBJ2-7; 7 bases agree with TRBD2. Germline assignment: CDR1 SGHRS and CDR2 YFSETQ. V lost 0 bases to trimming and J lost 0 bases; unmatched junction nucleotides: 3. The CDR3 has 15 amino acids. The chain's CDR3 is CASSLEAGSSYEQYF. The CDR3 DNA follows: TGCGCCAGCAGCTTGGAAGCGGGGAGCTCCTACGAGCAGTACTTC.

The CDR3 DNA reads TGTGCCAGCAGCCGAGGACAGGGGGCAAGTAGTCAGCCCCAGCATTTT. Its protein is CASSRGQGASSQPQHF. V and J are TRBV6-6 and TRBJ1-5; TRBD1 agrees at 11 bases. With 6 bases clipped from V and 6 bases from J, the junction kept 10 bases outside the gene matches. This CDR3 region has 16 residues. Germline loops: CDR1 MNHNY, CDR2 SVGAGI (reference sequence).

There are a few counts of this clone. The chain carries TRBV9 and TRBJ2-7, with D perhaps TRBD1 (5 bases). Germline V gives CDR1 SGDLS, CDR2 YYNGEE. V lost 1 base, J lost 2 bases, and 13 bases lay in between. CDR3 length: 15 residues. The CDR3 is CASSVQGSPAYEQYF. Here the CDR3 DNA reads TGTGCCAGCAGCGTACAGGGTTCCCCCGCCTACGAGCAGTACTTC.

The rearrangement uses TRBV6-6 and TRBJ1-4; D perhaps matches TRBD1 (5 bases). The CDR3 is 14 residues long. Trimming left V 4 bases short and J 4 bases short, with 10 bases between. Germline V lookup: CDR1 MNHNY, CDR2 SVGAGI (reference sequence). CDR3 nucleotide sequence: TGTGCCAGCAGTTCAGGGTGGGATAATGAAAAACTGTTTTTT. Translation gives CASSSGWDNEKLFF.

This rearrangement joins TRBV10-3 to TRBJ2-7; 9 bases map to TRBD1. V dropped 4 bases and J dropped 3; count of bases not matched to a gene: 1. Germline CDR1 reads ENHRY; CDR2 reads SYGVKD. CDR3 size: 13 residues. The CDR3 DNA reads TGTGCCATCAGTGTGGGACAGGGCTACGAGCAGTACTTC. Encoded protein: CAISVGQGYEQYF.

CDR3 protein: CASSLMWGAEAFF. CDR3 in DNA: TGTGCCAGCAGTTTAATGTGGGGGGCTGAAGCTTTCTTT. V gene TRBV12-3 or TRBV12-4 combines with J gene TRBJ1-1; perhaps TRBD1 as D (5 bases). V was pared by 2 bases and J by 6 bases, with 10 bases between. The CDR3 length is 13 residues.

This chain uses TRBV7-2 with TRBJ2-7; 9 nucleotides line up with TRBD1. Germline loops: CDR1 SGHTA, CDR2 FQGNSA. The CDR3 length is 14 residues. With 7 bases clipped from V and 4 bases from J, the junction kept 8 bases outside the gene matches. The CDR3 protein is CASTPGTGWYEQYF. The CDR3, as DNA: TGTGCCAGCACCCCCGGGACAGGGTGGTACGAGCAGTACTTC.

The rearrangement uses TRBV5-1 and TRBJ1-6, with no clear D. The CDR3 totals 16 residues. The germline V and J ends were trimmed by 4 bases and 9 bases, with 20 bases remaining between them. The germline gives CDR1 SGHRS, CDR2 YFSETQ. DNA of the CDR3: TGCGCCAGCAGCATGGAGTACGGGAACGTCGGTTCACCCCTCCACTTT. It yields the protein CASSMEYGNVGSPLHF.

This CDR3 reads CASSLVGGSYNEQFF. CDR3 bases: TGTGCCAGCAGCTTAGTTGGCGGGAGCTACAATGAGCAGTTCTTC. The rearrangement uses TRBV7-6 and TRBJ2-1; 7 positions match TRBD2. CDR1 SGHVS and CDR2 FNYEAQ come from the germline V gene. With V trimmed by 1 base and J by 3 bases, 3 bases remained unmatched. This CDR3 has 15 amino acids.

The rearrangement uses TRBV5-1 and TRBJ1-2; 8 positions agree with TRBD1. The V gene's germline CDR1 is SGHRS and CDR2 YFSETQ. With V trimmed by 4 bases and J by 5 bases, 7 bases remained unmatched. The CDR3 length is 14 residues. As DNA, the CDR3 is TGCGCCAGCAGCCCGGACAGGGTTGGATATGGCTACACCTTC. Residues: CASSPDRVGYGYTF.

The rearrangement joins TRBV5-1 to TRBJ2-2; 13 nucleotides match TRBD2. CDR3 length equals 17 residues. V trimming: 3 bases; J trimming: 4 bases; junction bases outside the gene matches: 6. Germline lookup yields CDR1 SGHRS and CDR2 YFSETQ. CDR3 loop: CASSSSRTSGGTGELFF. CDR3 bases: TGCGCCAGCAGCTCAAGTCGGACTAGCGGGGGCACCGGGGAGCTGTTTTTT.

The genes are TRBV9 and TRBJ2-1, with 10 bases fitting TRBD2. The length of the CDR3 is 16 residues. Germline lookup yields CDR1 SGDLS and CDR2 YYNGEE. The V gene end was trimmed by 2 bases and the J gene end by 5 bases; junction bases not matched to a gene: 7. CDR3 DNA: TGTGCCAGCAGCGTGCTAGCGGGAGCAGGCAACAATGAGCAGTTCTTC. Encoded protein: CASSVLAGAGNNEQFF.

The gene calls are TRBV24-1 and TRBJ1-6, with D possibly being TRBD1 (6 bases). V lost 9 bases to trimming and J lost 7 bases, with 12 bases between them. This CDR3 region has 13 residues. Germline lookup yields CDR1 KGHDR and CDR2 SFDVKD. CDR3: CATRAGENSPLHF. The CDR3 bases are TGTGCCACCCGAGCAGGGGAAAATTCACCCCTCCACTTT.